These T cell receptor beta chains were read from a single sample in a study of memory B cells and T cells in multiple sclerosis. The method was immunoSEQ multiplex PCR; TCRdb's version includes in-frame clones alone and lacks a portion of them. Here the sample spans over 35,000 clones, over 75% being singletons. No cognate antigen is known for these TCRs. Material for sequencing was PBMCs from blood kept in culture. The receptor set was obtained from a human donor with multiple sclerosis. The CDR3 runs from the conserved cysteine through the conserved F or W. D genes are given only for firm matches. Rows give clone size only sometimes, using once, few, many, or a class for an expanded clone.

>TRBV7-3|TRBJ1-1|TRBD1|-
CASSLRPGGNTEAFF
TGTGCCAGCAGCTTAAGGCCAGGGGGGAACACTGAAGCTTTCTTT
>TRBV7-2|TRBJ1-2|-|-
CASSSQIGRQDSHGYTF
TGTGCCAGCAGCTCCCAAATAGGTCGACAGGATTCTCATGGCTACACCTTC
>TRBV28|TRBJ1-2|-|-
CASSGRGNGYTF
TGTGCCAGCAGTGGTAGGGGCAACGGCTACACCTTC
>TRBV4-3|TRBJ2-7|TRBD2|-
CASSQDWRGGPYEQYF
TGCGCCAGCAGCCAAGATTGGCGGGGGGGCCCCTACGAGCAGTACTTC
>TRBV5-1|TRBJ2-2|TRBD1|-
CASSLQGATGELFF
TGCGCCAGCAGCTTACAGGGGGCGACCGGGGAGCTGTTTTTT
>TRBV6-5|TRBJ2-7|-|-
CASSYARKGGYEQYF
TGTGCCAGCAGTTACGCTCGAAAGGGGGGCTACGAGCAGTACTTC
>TRBV11-2|TRBJ2-3|TRBD1|-
CASSSRGDRDLTDTQYF
TGTGCCAGCAGCTCCCGTGGGGACAGAGACCTCACAGATACGCAGTATTTT
>TRBV5-6|TRBJ2-3|TRBD2|once
CASSFGLAGLPDTQYF
TGTGCCAGCAGCTTCGGTCTAGCGGGGTTGCCAGATACGCAGTATTTT
>TRBV9|TRBJ1-2|TRBD1|-
CASSFGQGIGGYTF
TGTGCCAGCAGTTTCGGACAGGGGATAGGAGGCTACACCTTC
>TRBV19|TRBJ1-4|-|-
CASSETGGIDEKLFF
TGTGCCAGTAGCGAGACGGGGGGAATCGATGAAAAACTGTTTTTT
>TRBV11-2|TRBJ2-7|-|once
CASSPLLRGLEQYF
TGTGCCAGCAGCCCACTCTTGAGGGGCCTCGAGCAGTACTTC